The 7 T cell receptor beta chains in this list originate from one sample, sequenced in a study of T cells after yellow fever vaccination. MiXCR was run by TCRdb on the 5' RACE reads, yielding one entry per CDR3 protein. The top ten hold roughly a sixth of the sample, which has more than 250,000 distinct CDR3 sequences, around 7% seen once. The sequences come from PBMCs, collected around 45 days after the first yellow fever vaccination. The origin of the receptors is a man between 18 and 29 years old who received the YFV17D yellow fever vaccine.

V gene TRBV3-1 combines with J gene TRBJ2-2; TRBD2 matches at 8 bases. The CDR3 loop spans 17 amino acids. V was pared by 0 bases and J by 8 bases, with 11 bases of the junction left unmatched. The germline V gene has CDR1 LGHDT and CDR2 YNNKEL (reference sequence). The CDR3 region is CASSQETAGDVTGELFF. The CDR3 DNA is TGTGCCAGCAGCCAAGAGACAGCGGGGGATGTCACAGGGGAGCTGTTTTTT.

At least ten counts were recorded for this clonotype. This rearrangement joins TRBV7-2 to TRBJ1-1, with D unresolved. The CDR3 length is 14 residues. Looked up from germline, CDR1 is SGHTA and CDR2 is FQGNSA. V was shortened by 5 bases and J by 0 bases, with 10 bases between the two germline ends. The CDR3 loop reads CASSPHQMNTEAFF. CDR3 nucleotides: TGTGCCAGCAGCCCACATCAGATGAACACTGAAGCTTTCTTT. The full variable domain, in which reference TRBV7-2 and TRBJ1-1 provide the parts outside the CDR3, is GAGVSQSPSNKVTEKGKDVELRCDPISGHTALYWYRQSLGQGLEFLIYFQGNSAPDKSGLPSDRFSAERTGGSVSTLTIQRTQQEDSAVYLCASSPHQMNTEAFFGQGTRLTVV.

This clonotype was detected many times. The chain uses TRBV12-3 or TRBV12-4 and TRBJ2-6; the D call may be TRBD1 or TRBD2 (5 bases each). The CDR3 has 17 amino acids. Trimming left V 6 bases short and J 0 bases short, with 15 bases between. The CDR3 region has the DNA TGTGCCAGCAGGTATACAGGACTTGCCTCTGGGGCCAACGTCCTGACTTTC. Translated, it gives CASRYTGLASGANVLTF.

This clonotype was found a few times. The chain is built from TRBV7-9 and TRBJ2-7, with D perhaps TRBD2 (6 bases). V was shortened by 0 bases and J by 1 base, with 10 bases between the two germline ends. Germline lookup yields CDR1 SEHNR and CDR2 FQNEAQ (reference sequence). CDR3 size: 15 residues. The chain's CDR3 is CASSLAEEGSYEQYV. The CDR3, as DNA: TGTGCCAGCAGCTTAGCGGAGGAGGGTTCCTACGAGCAGTACGTC.

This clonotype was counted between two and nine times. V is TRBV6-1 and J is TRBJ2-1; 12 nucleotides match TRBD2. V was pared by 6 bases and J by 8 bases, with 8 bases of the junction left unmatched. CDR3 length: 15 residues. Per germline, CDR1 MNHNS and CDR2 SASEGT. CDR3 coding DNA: TGTGCCAGCAGACCTCTAGCGGGGGGGCCTCATGAGCAGTTCTTC. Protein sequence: CASRPLAGGPHEQFF.

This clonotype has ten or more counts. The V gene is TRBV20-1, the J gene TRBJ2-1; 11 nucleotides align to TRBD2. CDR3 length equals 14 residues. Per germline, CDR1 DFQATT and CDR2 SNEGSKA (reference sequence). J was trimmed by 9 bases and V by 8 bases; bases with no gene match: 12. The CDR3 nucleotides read TGCAGTTCTTTAGCGGGGGGGGCCCAGATTGAGCAGTTCTTC. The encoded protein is CSSLAGGAQIEQFF.

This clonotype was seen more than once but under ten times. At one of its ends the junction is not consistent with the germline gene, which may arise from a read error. This chain's CDR3 is CACSVQTGGNSPLHF. The CDR3 bases are TGTGCCTGCAGCGTACAGACAGGGGGTAATTCACCCCTCCACTTT. The chain has TRBV3-1 and TRBJ1-6; 9 bases are a match to TRBD1. CDR1 and CDR2 (germline): LGHDT, YNNKEL (reference sequence). The CDR3 is 15 amino acids.